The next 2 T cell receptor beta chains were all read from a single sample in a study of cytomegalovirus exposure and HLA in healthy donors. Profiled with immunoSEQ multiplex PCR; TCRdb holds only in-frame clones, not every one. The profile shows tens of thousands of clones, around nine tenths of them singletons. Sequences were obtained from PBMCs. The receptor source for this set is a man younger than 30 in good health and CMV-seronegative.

CDR3 protein: CASSQTIAKEYGYTF. CDR3 DNA: TGCGCCAGCAGCCAAACGATAGCTAAGGAATATGGCTACACCTTC. V gene TRBV4-1 combines with J gene TRBJ1-2; D gene ambiguous. The CDR3 is 15 residues long. CDR1 and CDR2 (germline): MGHRA, YSYEKL. With 2 bases removed from V and 5 bases from J, the gap between germline ends came to 15 bases.

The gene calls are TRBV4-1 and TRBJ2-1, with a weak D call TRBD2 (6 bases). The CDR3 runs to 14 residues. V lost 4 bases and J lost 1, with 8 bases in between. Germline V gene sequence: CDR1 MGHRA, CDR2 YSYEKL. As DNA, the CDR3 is TGCGCCAGCAGCCGGACTATATCCTACAATGAGCAGTTCTTC. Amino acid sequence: CASSRTISYNEQFF.